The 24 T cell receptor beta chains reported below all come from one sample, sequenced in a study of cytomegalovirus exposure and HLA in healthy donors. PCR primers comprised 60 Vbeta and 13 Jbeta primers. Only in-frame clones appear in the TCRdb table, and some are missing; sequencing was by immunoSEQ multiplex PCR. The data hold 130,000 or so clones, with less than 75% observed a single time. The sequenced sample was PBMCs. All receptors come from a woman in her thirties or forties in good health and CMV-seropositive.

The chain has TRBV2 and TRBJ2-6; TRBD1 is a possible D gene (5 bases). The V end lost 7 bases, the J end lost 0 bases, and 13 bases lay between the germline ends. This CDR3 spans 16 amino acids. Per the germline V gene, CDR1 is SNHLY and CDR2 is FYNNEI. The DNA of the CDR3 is TGTGCCAGCACGACAGAGGATTTCTCTGGGGCCAACGTCCTGACTTTC. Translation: CASTTEDFSGANVLTF.

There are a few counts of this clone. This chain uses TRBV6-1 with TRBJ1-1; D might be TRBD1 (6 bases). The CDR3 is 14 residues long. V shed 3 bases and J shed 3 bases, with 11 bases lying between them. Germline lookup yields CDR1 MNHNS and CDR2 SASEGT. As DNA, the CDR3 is TGTGCCAGCAGTGAGACAGGTCCCCACACTGAAGCTTTCTTT. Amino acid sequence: CASSETGPHTEAFF.

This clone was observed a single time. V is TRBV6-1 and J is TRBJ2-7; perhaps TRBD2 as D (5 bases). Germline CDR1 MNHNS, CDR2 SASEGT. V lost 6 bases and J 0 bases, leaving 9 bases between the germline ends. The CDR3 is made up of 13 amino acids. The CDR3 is CASRKRGSYEQYF. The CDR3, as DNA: TGTGCCAGCAGGAAACGGGGCTCCTACGAGCAGTACTTC.

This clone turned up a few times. Written as DNA, the CDR3 is TGTGCCAGCAGCCCCAACAGACTAGCGGGACACGAGCAGTACTTC. It codes for CASSPNRLAGHEQYF. The genes are TRBV5-6 and TRBJ2-5; 11 bases fit TRBD2. The end of the DNA is better explained by TRBJ2-7, so the J call may be wrong. Looked up from germline, CDR1 is SGHDT and CDR2 is YYEEEE. CDR3 length equals 15 residues.

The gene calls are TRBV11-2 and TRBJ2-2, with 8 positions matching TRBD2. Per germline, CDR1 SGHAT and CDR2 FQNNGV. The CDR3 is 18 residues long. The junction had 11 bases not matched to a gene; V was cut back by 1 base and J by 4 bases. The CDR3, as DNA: TGTGCCAGCAGCTTAGGTTCCTCGGCGGGAGGACCCACCGGGGAGCTGTTTTTT. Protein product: CASSLGSSAGGPTGELFF.

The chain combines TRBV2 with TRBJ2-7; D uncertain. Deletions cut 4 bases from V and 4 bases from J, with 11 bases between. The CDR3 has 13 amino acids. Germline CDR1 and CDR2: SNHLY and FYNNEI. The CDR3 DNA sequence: TGTGCCAGCAGTGTCTCGCGGATATACGAGCAGTACTTC. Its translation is CASSVSRIYEQYF.

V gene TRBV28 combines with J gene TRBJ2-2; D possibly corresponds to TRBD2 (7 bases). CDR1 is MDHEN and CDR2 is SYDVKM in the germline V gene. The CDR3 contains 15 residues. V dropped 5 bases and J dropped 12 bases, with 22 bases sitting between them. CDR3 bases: TGTGCCAGCAGTCCCTCTGAAACAGGGACTAAGAAGCTGTTTTTT. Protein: CASSPSETGTKKLFF.

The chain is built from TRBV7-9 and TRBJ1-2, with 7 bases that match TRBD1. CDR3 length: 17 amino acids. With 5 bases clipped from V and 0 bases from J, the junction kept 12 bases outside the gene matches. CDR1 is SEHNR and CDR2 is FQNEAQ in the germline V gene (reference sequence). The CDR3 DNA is TGTGCCAGCAGCCCAACAGGGGCCAATATTGCTAACTATGGCTACACCTTC. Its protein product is CASSPTGANIANYGYTF.

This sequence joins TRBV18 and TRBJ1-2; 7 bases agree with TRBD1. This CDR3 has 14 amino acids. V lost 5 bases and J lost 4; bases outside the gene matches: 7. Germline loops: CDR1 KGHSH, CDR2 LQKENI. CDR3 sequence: CASSSDREIYGYTF. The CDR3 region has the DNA TGTGCCAGCTCATCTGACAGGGAAATCTATGGCTACACCTTC.

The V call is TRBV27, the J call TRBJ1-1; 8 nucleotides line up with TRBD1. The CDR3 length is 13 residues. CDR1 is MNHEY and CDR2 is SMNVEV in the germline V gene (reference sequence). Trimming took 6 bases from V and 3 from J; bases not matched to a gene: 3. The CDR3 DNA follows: TGTGCCAGCAGCAAGACAGGGGACACTGAAGCTTTCTTT. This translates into CASSKTGDTEAFF.

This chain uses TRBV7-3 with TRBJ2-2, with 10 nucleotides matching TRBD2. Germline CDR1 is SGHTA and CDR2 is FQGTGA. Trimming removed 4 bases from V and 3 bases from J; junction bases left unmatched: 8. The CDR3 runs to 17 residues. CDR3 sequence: CASSSYSSGGYTGELFF. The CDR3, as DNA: TGTGCCAGCAGCTCATACTCTAGCGGGGGTTACACCGGGGAGCTGTTTTTT. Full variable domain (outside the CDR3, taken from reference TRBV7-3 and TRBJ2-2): GAGVSQTPSNKVTEKGKYVELRCDPISGHTALYWYRQSLGQGPEFLIYFQGTGAADDSGLPNDRFFAVRPEGSVSTLKIQRTERGDSAVYLCASSSYSSGGYTGELFFGEGSRLTVL.

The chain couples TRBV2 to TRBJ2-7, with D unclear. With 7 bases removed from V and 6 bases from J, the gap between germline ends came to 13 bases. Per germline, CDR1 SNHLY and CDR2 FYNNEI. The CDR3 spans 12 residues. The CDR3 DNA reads TGTGCCAGCAACTCAAGGAGCTGCGAGCAGTACTTC. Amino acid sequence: CASNSRSCEQYF.

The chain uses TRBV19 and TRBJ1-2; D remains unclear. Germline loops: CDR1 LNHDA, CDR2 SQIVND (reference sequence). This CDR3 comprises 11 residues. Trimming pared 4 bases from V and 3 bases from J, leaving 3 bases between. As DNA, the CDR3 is TGTGCCAGTAGTAGAGACTATGGCTACACCTTC. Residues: CASSRDYGYTF. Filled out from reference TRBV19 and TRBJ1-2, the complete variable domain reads DGGITQSPKYLFRKEGQNVTLSCEQNLNHDAMYWYRQDPGQGLRLIYYSQIVNDFQKGDIAEGYSVSREKKESFPLTVTSAQKNPTAFYLCASSRDYGYTFGSGTRLTVV.

CDR3 amino acids: CASIDSSFSYNEQFF. The CDR3 DNA is TGTGCCAGCATCGACAGCTCCTTCTCCTACAATGAGCAGTTCTTC. The V and J genes are TRBV7-2 and TRBJ2-1, with D tentatively TRBD1 (5 bases). The CDR3 is 15 amino acids. CDR1 is SGHTA, CDR2 FQGNSA, per germline. V gave up 7 bases and J gave up 0 bases, with 13 bases separating them.

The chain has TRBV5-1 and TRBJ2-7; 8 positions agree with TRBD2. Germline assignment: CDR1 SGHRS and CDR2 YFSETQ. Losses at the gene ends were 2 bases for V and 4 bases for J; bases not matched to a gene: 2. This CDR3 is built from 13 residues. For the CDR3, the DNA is TGCGCCAGCAGCTTCGGGGGGGAATACGAGCAGTACTTC. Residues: CASSFGGEYEQYF.

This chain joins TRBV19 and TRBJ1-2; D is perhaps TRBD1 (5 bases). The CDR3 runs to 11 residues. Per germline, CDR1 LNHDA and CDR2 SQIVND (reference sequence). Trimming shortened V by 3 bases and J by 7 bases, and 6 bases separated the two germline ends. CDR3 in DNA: TGTGCCAGTAGTATCGGGGGTGGCTACACCTTC. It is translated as CASSIGGGYTF.

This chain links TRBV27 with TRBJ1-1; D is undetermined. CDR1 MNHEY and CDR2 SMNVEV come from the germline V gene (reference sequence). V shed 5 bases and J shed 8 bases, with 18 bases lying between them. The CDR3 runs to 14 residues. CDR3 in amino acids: CASSPQAPMSEAFF. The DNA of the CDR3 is TGTGCCAGCAGTCCCCAAGCCCCCATGTCAGAAGCTTTCTTT.

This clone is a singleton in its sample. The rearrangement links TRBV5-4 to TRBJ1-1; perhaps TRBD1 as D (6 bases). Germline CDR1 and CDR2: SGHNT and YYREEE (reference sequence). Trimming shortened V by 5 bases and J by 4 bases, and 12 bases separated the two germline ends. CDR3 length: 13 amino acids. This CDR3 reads CASRTPGATEAFF. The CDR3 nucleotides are TGTGCCAGCAGGACCCCAGGGGCCACTGAAGCTTTCTTT. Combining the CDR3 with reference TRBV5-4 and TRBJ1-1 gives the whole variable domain ETGVTQSPTHLIKTRGQQVTLRCSSQSGHNTVSWYQQALGQGPQFIFQYYREEENGRGNFPPRFSGLQFPNYSSELNVNALELDDSALYLCASRTPGATEAFFGQGTRLTVV.

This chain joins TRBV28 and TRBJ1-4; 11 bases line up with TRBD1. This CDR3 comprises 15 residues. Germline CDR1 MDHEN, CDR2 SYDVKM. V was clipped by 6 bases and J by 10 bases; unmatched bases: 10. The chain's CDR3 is CASSPSHGQGAKLFF. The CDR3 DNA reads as TGTGCCAGCAGCCCATCCCATGGACAGGGGGCAAAACTGTTTTTT.

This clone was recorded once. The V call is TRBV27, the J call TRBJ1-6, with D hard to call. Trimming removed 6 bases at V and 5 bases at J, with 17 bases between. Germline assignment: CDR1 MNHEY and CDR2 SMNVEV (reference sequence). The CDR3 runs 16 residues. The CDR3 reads CASRPGRQANNSPLHF. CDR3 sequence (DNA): TGTGCCAGCAGGCCCGGGAGGCAGGCTAATAATTCACCCCTCCACTTT.

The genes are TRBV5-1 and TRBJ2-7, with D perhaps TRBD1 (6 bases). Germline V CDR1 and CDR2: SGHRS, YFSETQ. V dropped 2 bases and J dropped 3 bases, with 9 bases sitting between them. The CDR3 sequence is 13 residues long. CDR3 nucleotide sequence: TGCGCCAGCAGCTTCAGGGGTAACTACGAGCAGTACTTC. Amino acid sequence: CASSFRGNYEQYF.

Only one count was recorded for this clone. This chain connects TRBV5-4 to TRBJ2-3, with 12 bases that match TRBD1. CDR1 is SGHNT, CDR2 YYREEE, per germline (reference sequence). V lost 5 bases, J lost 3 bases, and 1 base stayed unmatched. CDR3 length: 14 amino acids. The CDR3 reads CASRGQGATDTQYF. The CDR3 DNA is TGTGCCAGCAGGGGACAGGGGGCAACAGATACGCAGTATTTT.

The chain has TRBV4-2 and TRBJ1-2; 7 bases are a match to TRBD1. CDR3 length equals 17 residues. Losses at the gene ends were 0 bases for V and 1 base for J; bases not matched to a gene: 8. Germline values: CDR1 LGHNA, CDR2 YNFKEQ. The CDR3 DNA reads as TGTGCCAGCAGCCAAGAGTCTACACAGGGGCTTAACTATGGCTACACCTTC. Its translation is CASSQESTQGLNYGYTF.

CDR3 protein: CASSLLVGSSGNTIYF. The DNA of the CDR3 is TGTGCCAGCAGCCTCCTAGTGGGGAGCTCTGGAAACACCATATATTTT. This chain links TRBV4-2 with TRBJ1-3; no firm D call. The CDR3 is 16 residues long. Trimming cost V 4 bases and J 0 bases, with 13 bases left between them. The germline V gene encodes CDR1 LGHNA and CDR2 YNFKEQ.